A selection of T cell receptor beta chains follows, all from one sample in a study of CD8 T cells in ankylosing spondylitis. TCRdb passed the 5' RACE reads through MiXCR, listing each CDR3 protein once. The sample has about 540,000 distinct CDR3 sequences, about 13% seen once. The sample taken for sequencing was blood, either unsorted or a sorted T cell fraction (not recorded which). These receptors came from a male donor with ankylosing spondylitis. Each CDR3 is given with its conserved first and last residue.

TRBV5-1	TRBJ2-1	CASSFTGGLGNEQFF
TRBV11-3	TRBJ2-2	CASSTPGGRATGELFF
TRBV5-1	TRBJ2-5	CASSSRPYTTETQYF
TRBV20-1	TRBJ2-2	CSARDAAGGEGGELFF
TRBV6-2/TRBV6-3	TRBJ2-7	CASSYRAGRSYEQYF
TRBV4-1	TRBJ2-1	CASSPGRQGEQFF
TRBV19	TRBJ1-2	CASSLLGTGEYTF
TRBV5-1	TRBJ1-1	CASSSQWTATEAFF
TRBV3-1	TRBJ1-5	CASSQDRAYQPQHF
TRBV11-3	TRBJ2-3	CASSSGLAGGPGDTQYF
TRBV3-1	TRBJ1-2	CASSQGGGKRYGYTF
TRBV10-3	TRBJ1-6	CAISDPGTGFVALHF
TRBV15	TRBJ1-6	CASGRSSYNSPLHF
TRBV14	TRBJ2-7	CASSLWGGSQGEQYF
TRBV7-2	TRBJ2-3	CASSLELAGRTDTQYF
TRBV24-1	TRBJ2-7	CATSPGLAGTNEQYF
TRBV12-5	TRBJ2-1	CASGLVQGVYNEQFF
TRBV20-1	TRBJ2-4	CSARTGMGDIQYF
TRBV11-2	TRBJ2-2	CASSLDSYGELFF
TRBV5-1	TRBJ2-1	CASSLTQVKRGEQFF
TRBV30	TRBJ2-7	CAWTPDRGLFEQYF
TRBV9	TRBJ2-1	CASSNRGLEQFF
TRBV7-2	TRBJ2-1	CASSPLGATYNEQFF
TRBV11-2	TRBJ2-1	CASSLVSALAGVNEQFF
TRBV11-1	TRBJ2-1	CASSSPRTSGRKTSYNEQFF
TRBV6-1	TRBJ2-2	CASSLRAGGELFF
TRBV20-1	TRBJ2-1	CSARDRDRVRDEQFF
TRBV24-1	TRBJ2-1	CATSDLVGSSYNEQFF
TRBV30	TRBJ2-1	CAWQATGTYNEQFF
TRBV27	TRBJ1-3	CASSLREGSGNTIYF
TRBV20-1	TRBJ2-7	CSARSLLVSYEQYF
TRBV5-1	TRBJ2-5	CASSLQGAEETQYF
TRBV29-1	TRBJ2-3	CSETSGTDTQYF
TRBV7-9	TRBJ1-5	CASSLEEAPQHF
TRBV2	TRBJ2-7	CASSDWASGRYEQYF
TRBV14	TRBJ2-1	CASSVDLYNEQFF
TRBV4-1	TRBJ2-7	CASSQWGLAYDEQYF
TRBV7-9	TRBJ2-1	CASSIRLYNEQFF
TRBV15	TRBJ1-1	CATTQGRNTEAFF
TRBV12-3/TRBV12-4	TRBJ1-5	CASSWGADSNQPQHF
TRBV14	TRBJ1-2	CASSQDRPVPYGYTF
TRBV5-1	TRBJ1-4	CASSLTGGEEKLFF
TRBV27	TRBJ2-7	CARRRMGQGSSYEQYF
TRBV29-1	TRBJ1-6	CSAASGADSPLHF
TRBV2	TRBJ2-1	CASRYNTLAHFTMSQFF
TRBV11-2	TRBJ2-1	CASSLSDTYNEQFF
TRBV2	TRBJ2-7	CASSLSGSPDEQYF
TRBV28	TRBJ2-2	CASSLGDERGTGELFF
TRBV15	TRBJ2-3	CATSRDGTSPDTQYF
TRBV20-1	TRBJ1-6	CSAIDRGSYNSPLHF
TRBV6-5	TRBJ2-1	CASSYWTDRGDEQFF
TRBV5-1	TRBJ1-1	CASSLRPGRNTEAFF
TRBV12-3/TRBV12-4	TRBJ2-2	CASSLDRGRTGELFF
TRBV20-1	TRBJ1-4	CSAPAGVTNEKLFF
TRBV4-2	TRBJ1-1	CASSHRGGGSDTEAFF